What follows are 18 T cell receptor beta chains derived from one specimen sequenced in a study of T-cell reconstitution after alpha-beta-depleted transplantation in children. Unique molecular identifiers were built into the TCRbeta library. Each CDR3 protein gets one entry after TCRdb re-called the PCR reads with MiXCR. The repertoire holds about 610,000 distinct CDR3 sequences, with about 10% as singletons. This specimen was PBMCs from the stem cell graft donor, taken from the stem cell graft. The receptors here all came from a human donor who donated a stem cell graft to a child with acute myeloid leukemia.

This clonotype was seen only a few times. V is TRBV11-2 and J is TRBJ2-3; 11 bases are shared with TRBD2. V shed 0 bases, J shed 0 bases, and the junction held 8 bases outside the gene matches. Germline lookup yields CDR1 SGHAT and CDR2 FQNNGV. CDR3 length: 19 amino acids. CDR3 sequence (DNA): TGTGCCAGCAGCTTAGAAGCACTAGCGGGAGCCTTAAGCACAGATACGCAGTATTTT. Amino acids: CASSLEALAGALSTDTQYF.

This clonotype was counted a few times. The chain carries TRBV4-3 and TRBJ2-7; 8 bases are shared with TRBD1. This CDR3 is 13 amino acids long. Germline V CDR1 and CDR2: LGHNA, YSLEER. V was pared by 3 bases and J by 6 bases, with 4 bases of the junction left unmatched. CDR3 DNA sequence: TGCGCCAGCAGCCAGCTACAGGGGGGCGAGCAGTACTTC. It encodes CASSQLQGGEQYF.

The table lists this clonotype with a few counts. The genes are TRBV30 and TRBJ2-5, with 7 bases aligning to TRBD2. The CDR3 spans 15 residues. Germline lookup yields CDR1 GTSNPN and CDR2 SVGIG (reference sequence). The V and J ends lost 5 bases and 3 bases, in that order; junction bases with no gene match: 12. The CDR3: CAWSPLGGAEETQYF. The CDR3 bases are TGTGCCTGGTCCCCTTTGGGAGGGGCCGAAGAGACCCAGTACTTC.

This rearrangement joins TRBV7-2 to TRBJ2-3, with 7 bases aligning to TRBD1. Looked up from germline, CDR1 is SGHTA and CDR2 is FQGNSA. Germline trimming cut 4 bases from V and 3 bases from J; bases unmatched to any gene: 7. The CDR3 is 15 residues long. DNA for the CDR3: TGTGCCAGCAGCTCTGGGACAGACTTTACAGATACGCAGTATTTT. It translates to CASSSGTDFTDTQYF.

This clonotype occurred many times. The chain employs TRBV27 and TRBJ2-7; 9 bases align to TRBD2. The CDR3 extends over 19 amino acids. V lost 2 bases, J lost 0 bases, and 14 bases stayed unmatched. Per the germline V gene, CDR1 is MNHEY and CDR2 is SMNVEV (reference sequence). CDR3 in amino acids: CASSLMFSGRRSGSYEQYF. CDR3 DNA: TGTGCCAGCAGTTTAATGTTTAGCGGGAGACGATCGGGCTCCTACGAGCAGTACTTC.

This clonotype was found a few times. The CDR3 sequence is CASRPRQMAEAFF. In DNA, the CDR3 is TGTGCCAGCAGACCCCGACAGATGGCTGAAGCTTTCTTT. The chain employs TRBV6-1 and TRBJ1-1; tentatively, D is TRBD1 (5 bases). Germline V gene sequence: CDR1 MNHNS, CDR2 SASEGT. V lost 6 bases, J lost 6 bases, and 14 bases lay in between. This CDR3 has 13 amino acids.

This clonotype appeared a few times. This sequence joins TRBV29-1 and TRBJ2-7; D remains ambiguous. V was pared by 3 bases and J by 5 bases, with 14 bases between. Germline assignment: CDR1 SQVTM and CDR2 ANQGSEA. The CDR3 is 13 residues long. The CDR3 sequence is CSVEKHTGDEQYF. CDR3 nucleotides: TGCAGCGTTGAGAAACACACCGGCGACGAGCAGTACTTC.

The chain links TRBV24-1 to TRBJ2-2; 10 bases match TRBD2. Germline V gene data show CDR1 as KGHDR and CDR2 as SFDVKD. The trim removed 0 bases at V and 4 bases at J, leaving 1 base unmatched. CDR3 length: 16 residues. The CDR3 region is CATSDLTSGITGELFF. Written as DNA, the CDR3 is TGTGCCACCAGTGATTTGACTAGCGGGATCACCGGGGAGCTGTTTTTT.

This clonotype was seen a handful of times. The chain combines TRBV19 with TRBJ1-2; 7 nucleotides agree with TRBD1. Unmatched junction bases numbered 11, after V lost 5 bases and J lost 2 bases. Germline V gene lookup returns CDR1 LNHDA and CDR2 SQIVND (reference sequence). The CDR3 is 16 amino acids. In DNA, the CDR3 is TGTGCCAGTAGTGCACCGACAGGGAGAGACAACTATGGCTACACCTTC. Protein sequence: CASSAPTGRDNYGYTF.

With regard to this clonotype: This may stem from a read error, because a much larger clone lies one nucleotide away. The V gene is TRBV12-3 or TRBV12-4, the J gene TRBJ2-7; D gene uncertain. The CDR3 consists of 15 residues. This chain's CDR3 is CASSPRISWSYEQNF. The DNA for the CDR3 is TGTGCCAGCAGTCCCCGGATTAGCTGGTCCTACGAGCAGAACTTC.

This clonotype has just a few counts. J is TRBJ2-1 and V is TRBV20-1, with 9 bases matching TRBD2. The CDR3 runs 14 residues. The germline V gene encodes CDR1 DFQATT and CDR2 SNEGSKA (reference sequence). Trimming took 3 bases from V and 7 from J; bases not matched to a gene: 7. The chain's CDR3 is CSARSLAGRNEQFF. Here the CDR3 DNA reads TGCAGTGCTAGGTCGCTAGCGGGAAGGAATGAGCAGTTCTTC.

This clonotype was picked up many times. The chain is built from TRBV2 and TRBJ2-1, with D perhaps given as TRBD1 or TRBD2 (5 bases each). The V end lost 7 bases, the J end lost 7 bases, and 11 bases lay between the germline ends. This CDR3 comprises 12 residues. Per the germline V gene, CDR1 is SNHLY and CDR2 is FYNNEI. DNA for the CDR3: TGTGCCAGCAACCAGGGAGTAAATGAGCAGTTCTTC. Translated, it gives CASNQGVNEQFF.

This clonotype was recorded at least ten times. The CDR3 here is CSVEEPGQSQETQYF. CDR3 nucleotides: TGCAGCGTTGAAGAACCAGGACAGAGTCAAGAGACCCAGTACTTC. The J gene is TRBJ2-5, the V gene TRBV29-1; tentatively, D is TRBD1 (6 bases). Trimming removed 0 bases at V and 2 bases at J, with 13 bases between. The CDR3 covers 15 residues. Germline-derived CDR1 and CDR2 are SQVTM and ANQGSEA.

This clonotype was seen a handful of times. The chain employs TRBV20-1 and TRBJ2-7; D unclear. Per the germline V gene, CDR1 is DFQATT and CDR2 is SNEGSKA (reference sequence). Trimming removed 3 bases at V and 6 bases at J, with 12 bases between. The CDR3 loop spans 12 amino acids. CDR3 in DNA: TGCAGTGCTAGGGAACGCCTGAGCGAGCAGTACTTC. It specifies CSARERLSEQYF.

The sample holds many counts of this clonotype. The CDR3 DNA follows: TGTGCCAGCAGTAGGGTGGATGAGCAGTTCTTC. Amino acid sequence: CASSRVDEQFF. The J gene is TRBJ2-1, the V gene TRBV25-1; D remains unclear. Per germline, CDR1 MGHDK and CDR2 SYGVNS. This CDR3 is built from 11 residues. The V end was cut by 5 bases, the J end by 8 bases, with 7 bases between.

This clonotype turned up a few times. V is TRBV6-2 or TRBV6-3 and J is TRBJ1-4; possibly TRBD1 for D (5 bases). Deletions cut 2 bases from V and 13 bases from J, with 20 bases between. The CDR3 runs 15 residues. Germline V CDR1 and CDR2: MNHEY, SVGEGT. The CDR3, as DNA: TGTGCCAGCAGTTACCGATTACTACAGGCGAATCGACTGTTTTTT. Protein: CASSYRLLQANRLFF.

This clonotype has a count of ten or more. The CDR3 nucleotides read TGCGCCAGCAGCTTGCGGGGGTCGGAGGACACTGAAGCTTTCTTT. This encodes CASSLRGSEDTEAFF. The chain joins TRBV5-1 to TRBJ1-1; D is possibly TRBD1 (5 bases). Looked up from germline, CDR1 is SGHRS and CDR2 is YFSETQ. This CDR3 has 15 amino acids. V lost 1 base, J lost 3 bases, and 13 bases lay in between.

The gene calls are TRBV6-5 and TRBJ2-3; D gene uncertain. This CDR3 comprises 11 residues. CDR1 and CDR2 from the germline V gene are MNHEY and SVGAGI. Trimming cost V 7 bases and J 5 bases, with 7 bases left between them. The CDR3 loop is CASMWRDTQYF. In nucleotides, the CDR3 is TGTGCCAGCATGTGGCGAGATACGCAGTATTTT.